These 11 T cell receptor beta chains share one sample of origin, sequenced in a study of T-cell reconstitution after alpha-beta-depleted transplantation in children. As it was prepared, the TCRbeta library received unique molecular identifiers. In TCRdb, the PCR reads were re-called with MiXCR into one record per CDR3 protein. The sample lists fewer than 700,000 distinct CDR3 sequences, 10% to 15% occurring once. This sample comprised PBMCs, mostly from graft donor cells, obtained 360 days after TCRalphabeta/CD19-depleted stem cell transplant. All receptors derive from a male patient younger than 18 who had a stem cell transplant for acute myeloid leukemia, so the T cells may come from the graft donor.

Only a few counts were recorded for this clonotype. The chain combines TRBV9 with TRBJ2-1; D is possibly TRBD2 (5 bases). CDR1 SGDLS and CDR2 YYNGEE come from the germline V gene. The CDR3 runs to 15 residues. Trimming pared 2 bases from V and 10 bases from J, leaving 19 bases between. This CDR3 is CASSVGAVGMKEQFF. The DNA of the CDR3 is TGTGCCAGCAGCGTCGGAGCGGTGGGGATGAAAGAGCAGTTCTTC.

This clonotype turned up a few times. The gene calls are TRBV20-1 and TRBJ2-7; a weak D match, TRBD1 (7 bases). The CDR3 runs to 16 residues. Germline-derived CDR1 and CDR2 are DFQATT and SNEGSKA (reference sequence). V was pared by 1 base and J by 2 bases, with 18 bases between. The CDR3, as DNA: TGCAGTGCTAGAGTTGGCGGGACAGCGACGACCTACGAGCAGTACTTC. Amino acid sequence: CSARVGGTATTYEQYF.

In this sample, this clonotype turned up many times. The rearrangement uses TRBV11-1 and TRBJ2-5; TRBD1 aligns across 8 bases. Germline CDR1 is SGHAT and CDR2 is FQDESV (reference sequence). Trimming cost V 5 bases and J 4 bases; bases outside gene matches: 18. This CDR3 contains 18 residues. CDR3 nucleotide sequence: TGTGCCAGCAGCCCCACTTACCCCGGGACAGGAAATGGAGAGACCCAGTACTTC. Its protein product is CASSPTYPGTGNGETQYF.

This clonotype was detected many times. The chain uses TRBV3-1 and TRBJ2-1, with D possibly TRBD1 on 5 matching bases. The CDR3 is 13 amino acids. Per the germline V gene, CDR1 is LGHDT and CDR2 is YNNKEL (reference sequence). Trimming removed 2 bases at V and 4 bases at J, with 6 bases between. The DNA of the CDR3 is TGTGCCAGCAGCCAATCAGGGTACAATGAGCAGTTCTTC. The encoded protein is CASSQSGYNEQFF.

The table lists this clonotype with a count of one. The V gene is TRBV20-1, the J gene TRBJ2-7; TRBD1 aligns across 9 bases. CDR1 is DFQATT and CDR2 is SNEGSKA in the germline V gene (reference sequence). Germline trimming cut 4 bases from V and 3 bases from J; bases unmatched to any gene: 10. The CDR3 is 15 amino acids. The CDR3 sequence is CSAKDRGNLHYEQYF. The CDR3 region has the DNA TGCAGTGCTAAAGACAGGGGGAATTTACACTACGAGCAGTACTTC.

This chain joins TRBV11-2 and TRBJ2-7; TRBD2 matches at 10 bases. CDR3 length: 17 residues. Trimming cost V 3 bases and J 0 bases; bases outside gene matches: 8. CDR1 and CDR2 from the germline V gene are SGHAT and FQNNGV. CDR3 protein: CASSFSASGSPSYEQYF. DNA of the CDR3: TGTGCCAGCAGCTTCTCGGCTAGCGGGAGTCCCTCCTACGAGCAGTACTTC.

V and J are TRBV6-2 or TRBV6-3 and TRBJ2-1, with D perhaps TRBD2 (5 bases). This CDR3 is 18 amino acids long. The germline V and J ends were trimmed by 3 bases and 0 bases, with 18 bases remaining between them. Germline V CDR1 and CDR2: MNHEY, SVGEGT. The CDR3 spells CASSYRTGVSSSYNEQFF. CDR3 sequence (DNA): TGTGCCAGCAGTTATAGAACCGGGGTTTCCAGCTCCTACAATGAGCAGTTCTTC.

This clonotype has a handful of counts. The chain carries TRBV20-1 and TRBJ2-7; the D gene could be TRBD1 or TRBD2 (6 bases each). Germline V CDR1 and CDR2: DFQATT, SNEGSKA (reference sequence). This CDR3 is built from 16 residues. V gave up 0 bases and J gave up 5 bases, with 20 bases separating them. CDR3 sequence: CSARDPGATSWHEQYF. The CDR3, as DNA: TGCAGTGCTAGAGACCCGGGGGCGACGAGTTGGCACGAGCAGTACTTC.

This clonotype was detected ten times or more. The chain carries TRBV12-3 or TRBV12-4 and TRBJ2-7, with D possibly matching TRBD2 (5 bases). CDR3 length: 13 amino acids. V was cut by 5 bases and J by 3 bases, with 11 bases left in between. For the CDR3, the DNA is TGTGCCAGCAGTAACAGCCGGGACTACGAGCAGTACTTC. This translates into CASSNSRDYEQYF.

This clonotype was recorded many times. The chain employs TRBV7-9 and TRBJ2-2, with TRBD2 identical over 12 bases. Germline CDR1 reads SEHNR; CDR2 reads FQNEAQ (reference sequence). The CDR3 loop spans 15 amino acids. V was pared by 3 bases and J by 5 bases, with 1 base of the junction left unmatched. In DNA, the CDR3 is TGTGCCAGCAGCTTGACTAGCGGGAGAACCGGGGAGCTGTTTTTT. Protein: CASSLTSGRTGELFF.

This chain connects TRBV7-9 to TRBJ2-7; TRBD2 matches 7 bases. This CDR3 contains 15 residues. Germline CDR1 reads SEHNR; CDR2 reads FQNEAQ (reference sequence). The J segment lost 0 bases and the V segment lost 7 bases, leaving 9 bases of the junction unmatched. The CDR3 sequence is CASIKMGGSSYEQYF. CDR3 sequence (DNA): TGTGCCAGCATAAAAATGGGCGGGAGCTCCTACGAGCAGTACTTC.